The rows below give T cell receptor beta chains drawn from one sample of a study of blood T cells in healthy people across ages. TCRdb redid the calling of the 5' RACE reads with MiXCR, one entry per CDR3 protein. The table has some 800,000 distinct CDR3 sequences, roughly 44% seen once. The sample was blood. These receptors were taken from a man between 60 and 75 years old in good health. Each CDR3 is given with its conserved first and last residue. D genes are given only for firm matches. Clone size appears in some rows only: once, few, many, or a class for an expanded clone.

>TRBV12-3/TRBV12-4|-|TRBJ1-2|few
CASSLARRSNYGYTF
TGTGCCAGCAGTTTAGCGCGGAGGTCTAACTATGGCTACACCTTC
>TRBV2|-|TRBJ1-5|-
CASSDFQGESNQPQHF
TGTGCCAGCAGTGATTTTCAGGGCGAGAGCAATCAGCCCCAGCATTTT
>TRBV5-5|-|TRBJ2-2|-
CASSFLQGGTGELFF
TGTGCCAGCAGCTTTTTACAGGGAGGCACCGGGGAGCTGTTTTTT
>TRBV29-1|-|TRBJ2-5|few
CSVAGSRKSDEQYF
TGCAGCGTTGCGGGTAGCAGGAAGAGCGATGAGCAGTACTTC
>TRBV12-3/TRBV12-4|-|TRBJ1-1|-
CASSRSGGTEAFF
TGTGCCAGCAGCCGGAGCGGGGGGACTGAAGCTTTCTTT
>TRBV20-1|-|TRBJ1-5|-
CSAFGRSHSNQPQHF
TGCAGTGCTTTCGGACGGAGCCATAGCAATCAGCCCCAGCATTTT
>TRBV6-5|-|TRBJ2-7|-
CASRGPRAYKQYF
TGTGCCAGCAGGGGACCCCGCGCCTACAAGCAGTACTTC
>TRBV4-1|-|TRBJ2-2|-
CASSQVFPRDFGELFF
TGCGCCAGCAGCCAAGTTTTTCCGAGGGACTTCGGGGAGCTGTTTTTT
>TRBV11-2|-|TRBJ1-2|-
CASSPPGAGFYGYTF
TGTGCCAGCAGCCCCCCCGGCGCCGGCTTCTATGGCTACACCTTC
>TRBV29-1|-|TRBJ2-7|many
CSVEDPDTYEQYF
TGCAGCGTTGAAGATCCAGACACCTACGAGCAGTACTTC
>TRBV29-1|-|TRBJ2-3|few
CSVRTDPDSDTQYF
TGCAGCGTCCGCACTGATCCGGATTCAGATACGCAGTATTTT
>TRBV20-1|TRBD1|TRBJ1-1|few
CSARAVDRANTEAFF
TGCAGTGCTAGAGCCGTTGACAGGGCCAACACTGAAGCTTTCTTT
>TRBV11-2|-|TRBJ2-7|-
CASSLDNGSYEQYF
TGTGCCAGCAGCTTAGATAACGGATCCTACGAGCAGTACTTC
>TRBV5-1|-|TRBJ2-7|many
CASSLLDRSYEQYF
TGCGCCAGCAGCTTGTTAGATAGATCCTACGAGCAGTACTTC
>TRBV12-5|-|TRBJ2-7|many
CASGLSGEQYF
TGTGCTAGTGGTTTGTCAGGCGAGCAGTACTTC
>TRBV25-1|TRBD2|TRBJ2-3|many
CASSVNIVGTSGSTDTQYF
TGTGCCAGCAGTGTAAACATTGTGGGGACTAGCGGAAGCACAGATACGCAGTATTTT
>TRBV6-1|TRBD1|TRBJ2-7|few
CASSVGTGLFYEQYF
TGTGCCAGCAGTGTTGGGACAGGGCTTTTCTACGAGCAGTACTTC
>TRBV7-2|-|TRBJ2-5|few
CASSLVLGGVQETQYF
TGTGCCAGCAGCTTAGTACTAGGGGGGGTCCAAGAGACCCAGTACTTC
>TRBV20-1|TRBD2|TRBJ2-1|few
CSARGLAGSSYNEQFF
TGCAGTGCTAGGGGACTAGCGGGGAGCTCCTACAATGAGCAGTTCTTC
>TRBV7-2|TRBD1|TRBJ1-5|few
CASSSKGASSNQPQHF
TGTGCCAGCAGCTCGAAGGGGGCGTCGAGCAATCAGCCCCAGCATTTT
>TRBV10-3|-|TRBJ1-2|few
CAISEGRNYGYTF
TGTGCCATCAGCGAGGGACGGAACTATGGCTACACCTTC
>TRBV28|-|TRBJ2-7|few
CASSSPGDPRYEQYF
TGTGCCAGCTCCTCTCCCGGGGACCCCAGGTACGAGCAGTACTTC
>TRBV20-1|TRBD2|TRBJ2-1|few
CSASHLGGGTNEQFF
TGCAGTGCTAGCCACCTGGGCGGGGGGACGAATGAGCAGTTCTTC
>TRBV19|TRBD1|TRBJ2-5|once
CASSEGQGQRPQYF
TGTGCCAGTAGTGAGGGACAGGGTCAAAGGCCCCAGTACTTC
>TRBV7-9|TRBD2|TRBJ2-3|-
CASSLQRGGLRDTQYF
TGTGCCAGCAGCCTCCAGCGGGGGGGCCTCAGGGATACGCAGTATTTT
>TRBV5-1|TRBD1|TRBJ1-1|many
CASSQMTGWFDEAFF
TGCGCCAGCAGCCAGATGACAGGGTGGTTTGATGAAGCTTTCTTT
>TRBV10-3|-|TRBJ2-1|-
CAISRDATPRLFF
TGTGCCATCAGTCGGGACGCAACACCACGACTGTTCTTC
>TRBV5-1|-|TRBJ1-2|-
CASRTGQSQDYGYTF
TGCGCCAGCAGAACCGGACAGTCCCAGGACTATGGCTACACCTTC
>TRBV7-2|TRBD2|TRBJ2-1|-
CASSLMVAGRYNEQFF
TGTGCCAGCAGCTTAATGGTAGCGGGGAGGTACAATGAGCAGTTCTTC
>TRBV9|-|TRBJ1-4|-
CASSVDTGDEKLFF
TGTGCCAGCAGCGTAGATACGGGGGACGAAAAACTGTTTTTT
>TRBV27|TRBD1|TRBJ1-2|-
CASSPSGTGLYGYTF
TGTGCCAGCAGTCCCTCCGGGACAGGGTTATATGGCTACACCTTC
>TRBV20-1|-|TRBJ2-3|-
CSARDGATDTQYF
TGCAGTGCTAGGGACGGCGCAACAGATACGCAGTATTTT
>TRBV28|-|TRBJ2-7|-
CASSLKLTGTHSDEQYF
TGTGCCAGCAGTCTCAAATTGACCGGGACCCACTCCGACGAGCAGTACTTC
>TRBV3-1|-|TRBJ2-7|-
CASSQEGSLSYEQYF
TGTGCCAGCAGCCAAGAAGGCAGCCTTTCCTACGAGCAGTACTTC
>TRBV19|TRBD1|TRBJ1-2|-
CASSIGVDRVSGYTF
TGTGCCAGTAGTATAGGAGTGGACAGGGTGAGTGGCTACACCTTC
>TRBV12-3/TRBV12-4|-|TRBJ2-7|few
CASSLLGRVTEQYF
TGTGCCAGCAGCCTCCTGGGCAGGGTAACCGAGCAGTACTTC
>TRBV2|-|TRBJ2-7|-
CASSEAQSEEGASYNEQYF
TGTGCCAGCAGTGAAGCGCAAAGTGAAGAGGGCGCCTCCTACAATGAGCAGTACTTC
>TRBV20-1|TRBD2|TRBJ2-1|-
CSARVRFMQRGANEQFF
TGCAGTGCTAGGGTCAGGTTTATGCAGCGGGGGGCCAATGAGCAGTTCTTC
>TRBV20-1|TRBD2|TRBJ2-1|-
CSARDYGTSEYEQFF
TGCAGTGCTAGAGATTACGGGACTAGCGAATATGAGCAGTTCTTC
>TRBV27|-|TRBJ1-2|-
CASSPGPYYGYTF
TGTGCCAGCAGTCCGGGACCCTACTATGGCTACACCTTC
>TRBV9|-|TRBJ2-4|few
CASSVSWGKEQYF
TGTGCCAGCAGCGTAAGCTGGGGGAAGGAGCAGTACTTC
>TRBV10-3|TRBD1|TRBJ2-1|-
CAISERDRAHEQFF
TGTGCCATCAGTGAGAGGGACAGGGCCCATGAGCAGTTCTTC
>TRBV9|-|TRBJ2-7|-
CASSGQALGGQYF
TGTGCCAGCAGCGGTCAGGCGCTTGGAGGGCAGTACTTC
>TRBV3-1|-|TRBJ1-5|-
CASSPSDGDQPQHF
TGTGCCAGCAGCCCGTCGGACGGGGATCAGCCCCAGCATTTT
>TRBV12-3/TRBV12-4|-|TRBJ2-5|few
CASSLGGPNQETQYF
TGTGCCAGCAGTTTAGGGGGGCCCAACCAAGAGACCCAGTACTTC
>TRBV6-2/TRBV6-3|-|TRBJ1-6|few
CASFSRQTNSPLHF
TGTGCCAGCTTTTCGCGGCAGACGAATTCACCCCTCCACTTT
>TRBV30|-|TRBJ2-7|-
CAWNPAASYEQYF
TGTGCCTGGAATCCGGCAGCCTCCTACGAGCAGTACTTC
>TRBV4-1|TRBD1|TRBJ2-1|-
CASSPRQGEKQFF
TGCGCCAGCAGCCCCAGACAGGGAGAGAAGCAGTTCTTC